A single sample is the source of the 3 T cell receptor beta chains below, sequenced in a study of Ad26.COV2.S vaccination and SARS-CoV-2 variants. Using immunoSEQ multiplex PCR, the repertoire was profiled, and TCRdb retains in-frame clones only, with some absent. The sample has roughly 380,000 clones, just over 90% seen once. Sequencing used peripheral blood, obtained after recovery from COVID-19. The receptor set was obtained from a human donor who had recovered from COVID-19.

This chain joins TRBV7-2 and TRBJ1-2; TRBD1 matches at 8 bases. CDR3 length equals 14 residues. V shed 4 bases, J shed 5 bases, and the junction held 6 bases outside the gene matches. The germline V gene encodes CDR1 SGHTA and CDR2 FQGNSA. The CDR3 DNA is TGTGCCAGCAGCTCTCCAGGGGGCGGATATGGCTACACCTTC. It yields the protein CASSSPGGGYGYTF.

The gene calls are TRBV15 and TRBJ1-1; the D gene is possibly TRBD1 (6 bases). The V end lost 4 bases, the J end lost 5 bases, and 8 bases lay between the germline ends. The germline gives CDR1 LNHNV, CDR2 YYDKDF (reference sequence). This CDR3 has 12 residues. This CDR3 reads CATSNQGTEAFF. CDR3 nucleotides: TGTGCCACCAGCAACCAGGGGACTGAAGCTTTCTTT.

In regard to this clone: Distinct nucleotide sequences in the sample also encode this CDR3. The genes are TRBV9 and TRBJ2-7; 11 nucleotides match TRBD2. The V segment lost 0 bases and the J segment 6 bases; nucleotides outside the gene matches: 2. This CDR3 spans 14 amino acids. CDR1 and CDR2 from the germline V gene are SGDLS and YYNGEE. This CDR3 is CASSVGLAGGEQYF. The CDR3 DNA reads as TGTGCCAGCAGCGTAGGGCTAGCGGGGGGCGAGCAGTACTTC.